Below, 18 T cell receptor beta chains from the same sample are listed, as sequenced in a study of shared clonotypes between healthy human individuals. Only in-frame clones appear in the TCRdb table, and some are missing; sequencing was by immunoSEQ multiplex PCR. The sample lists some 700,000 clones; roughly 91% were seen once. Sequencing input: memory CD8+ T cells from PBMCs. The subset: CD45RO+ cells pooled with CCR7-negative TemRA cells. Receptors were obtained from a man between 18 and 35 years old in good health. Some clones in this sample may be carry-over from other donors' samples.

The chain combines TRBV27 with TRBJ2-7, with D possibly being TRBD1 (5 bases). Germline loops: CDR1 MNHEY, CDR2 SMNVEV (reference sequence). V gave up 6 bases and J gave up 5 bases, with 17 bases separating them. The CDR3 has 14 residues. The CDR3 region is CASSSRAGIHEQYF. The CDR3 DNA reads TGTGCCAGCAGCAGTAGGGCAGGGATCCACGAGCAGTACTTC.

The J gene is TRBJ1-1, the V gene TRBV28; D gene unclear. Germline V gene data show CDR1 as MDHEN and CDR2 as SYDVKM. This CDR3 region has 14 residues. The V end lost 2 bases, the J end lost 3 bases, and 10 bases lay between the germline ends. CDR3 nucleotide sequence: TGTGCCAGCAGTTTAAGGCGTCGAGACACTGAAGCTTTCTTT. Encoded protein: CASSLRRRDTEAFF.

As to this clone: An end of the junction does not agree with germline; a read error may underlie this. The V gene is TRBV29-1, the J gene TRBJ2-7, with no clear D. CDR3 size: 14 residues. Per germline, CDR1 SQVTM and CDR2 ANQGSEA. Written as DNA, the CDR3 is TGCAGCGTTGAAGATGACGGCAACTCCTACGGGCAGTACTTC. This codes for CSVEDDGNSYGQYF.

This chain connects TRBV27 to TRBJ2-7; a possible D gene is TRBD2 (5 bases). The CDR3 loop spans 13 amino acids. Germline CDR1 is MNHEY and CDR2 is SMNVEV (reference sequence). V gave up 6 bases and J gave up 1 base, with 10 bases separating them. The CDR3 DNA follows: TGTGCCAGCAGATCTAGCTCTTCCTACGAGCAGTACTTC. Translating gives CASRSSSSYEQYF.

The chain joins TRBV27 to TRBJ2-7; D possibly corresponds to TRBD2 (7 bases). V shed 5 bases and J shed 2 bases, with 16 bases lying between them. In germline, CDR1 is MNHEY, CDR2 SMNVEV (reference sequence). This CDR3 contains 15 residues. CDR3 amino acids: CASSPGGRGPYEQYF. The CDR3 nucleotides read TGTGCCAGCAGTCCCGGGGGGCGGGGCCCCTACGAGCAGTACTTC.

The chain uses TRBV27 and TRBJ2-3; the D call may be TRBD1 or TRBD2 (5 bases each). Germline values: CDR1 MNHEY, CDR2 SMNVEV (reference sequence). V lost 4 bases, J lost 5 bases, and 13 bases lay in between. The length of the CDR3 is 14 residues. Here the CDR3 DNA reads TGTGCCAGCAGTTCCCCCGGGGCCTTAGATACGCAGTATTTT. It yields the protein CASSSPGALDTQYF.

This clone is a singleton in its sample. The chain links TRBV15 to TRBJ2-1; TRBD2 matches 9 bases. The CDR3 is made up of 15 amino acids. With V trimmed by 3 bases and J by 8 bases, 8 bases remained unmatched. The germline V gene encodes CDR1 LNHNV and CDR2 YYDKDF (reference sequence). CDR3 sequence (DNA): TGTGCCACCAGCAGTCGGCGGGAGGGCCTTCATGAGCAGTTCTTC. This translates into CATSSRREGLHEQFF.

The chain combines TRBV19 with TRBJ1-5; D is unclear. The germline gives CDR1 LNHDA, CDR2 SQIVND (reference sequence). V lost 5 bases to trimming and J lost 2 bases, with 10 bases between them. The CDR3 extends over 14 amino acids. The CDR3 is CASSLGWGNQPQHF. DNA of the CDR3: TGTGCCAGTAGTTTGGGGTGGGGCAATCAGCCCCAGCATTTT.

The chain joins TRBV11-1 to TRBJ2-5; a weak D match, TRBD2 (6 bases). Germline assignment: CDR1 SGHAT and CDR2 FQDESV (reference sequence). Trimming took 2 bases from V and 1 from J, leaving 11 bases between them. This CDR3 has 15 amino acids. The CDR3 nucleotides read TGTGCCAGCAGCTTAATGGAGACTAGCCAAGAGACCCAGTACTTC. Protein product: CASSLMETSQETQYF. Combining the CDR3 with reference TRBV11-1 and TRBJ2-5 gives the whole variable domain EAEVAQSPRYKITEKSQAVAFWCDPISGHATLYWYRQILGQGPELLVQFQDESVVDDSQLPKDRFSAERLKGVDSTLKIQPAELGDSAMYLCASSLMETSQETQYFGPGTRLLVL.

V is TRBV6-4 and J is TRBJ2-7, with D unresolved. The V gene's germline CDR1 is MRHNA and CDR2 SNTAGT. The length of the CDR3 is 15 residues. Between the trimmed V and J ends, which lost 0 bases and 0 bases, there was a span of 9 bases. CDR3 residues: CASSDSAESSYEQYF. In nucleotides, the CDR3 is TGTGCCAGCAGTGACTCAGCTGAGAGCTCCTACGAGCAGTACTTC.

The V and J genes are TRBV4-1 and TRBJ2-1, with a possible D match to TRBD2 (5 bases). The CDR3 extends over 15 amino acids. Trimming shortened V by 3 bases and J by 0 bases, and 9 bases separated the two germline ends. In germline, CDR1 is MGHRA, CDR2 YSYEKL. The CDR3 spells CASSHTGSSYNEQFF. In nucleotides, the CDR3 is TGCGCCAGCAGCCACACGGGAAGCTCCTACAATGAGCAGTTCTTC.

CDR3: CASSVVGAGGPFYNEQFF. CDR3 sequence (DNA): TGTGCCAGCAGCGTAGTGGGGGCGGGAGGGCCTTTTTACAATGAGCAGTTCTTC. The V call is TRBV9, the J call TRBJ2-1; 9 nucleotides align to TRBD2. The CDR3 runs 18 residues. V trimming: 0 bases; J trimming: 4 bases; junction bases outside the gene matches: 11. From germline, CDR1 is SGDLS and CDR2 YYNGEE.

The CDR3, as DNA: TGTGCCAGTAGTTCCGGGGACACCCACTACGAGCAGTACTTC. Its translation: CASSSGDTHYEQYF. V gene TRBV19 combines with J gene TRBJ2-7; weak D call: TRBD1 (6 bases). V lost 5 bases to trimming and J lost 3 bases, with 14 bases between them. CDR1 LNHDA and CDR2 SQIVND come from the germline V gene (reference sequence). CDR3 length equals 14 residues. Drawing the rest from reference TRBV19 and TRBJ2-7, the complete variable domain is DGGITQSPKYLFRKEGQNVTLSCEQNLNHDAMYWYRQDPGQGLRLIYYSQIVNDFQKGDIAEGYSVSREKKESFPLTVTSAQKNPTAFYLCASSSGDTHYEQYFGPGTRLTVT.

The chain has TRBV7-6 and TRBJ2-7; 10 bases agree with TRBD1. The germline V gene encodes CDR1 SGHVS and CDR2 FNYEAQ. This CDR3 has 16 amino acids. J was trimmed by 4 bases and V by 5 bases; bases with no gene match: 11. In DNA, the CDR3 is TGTGCCAGCAGCGCGAGACAGGGGGCGCAGAGGTACGAGCAGTACTTC. Protein: CASSARQGAQRYEQYF.

V and J are TRBV5-1 and TRBJ2-3, with TRBD2 matching over 16 bases. J was trimmed by 0 bases and V by 3 bases; bases with no gene match: 7. The CDR3 is 19 amino acids. The germline gives CDR1 SGHRS, CDR2 YFSETQ. CDR3 region: CASSSPGTSGRASTDTQYF. CDR3 in DNA: TGCGCCAGCAGCTCCCCCGGGACTAGCGGGAGGGCGAGCACAGATACGCAGTATTTT.

J is TRBJ1-5 and V is TRBV30; no clear D. Trimming cost V 2 bases and J 0 bases, with 14 bases left between them. CDR3 length: 16 residues. Germline loops: CDR1 GTSNPN, CDR2 SVGIG (reference sequence). The CDR3 reads CAWSMSTGYSNQPQHF. The CDR3 nucleotides are TGTGCCTGGAGTATGAGCACCGGGTATAGCAATCAGCCCCAGCATTTT.

As DNA, the CDR3 is TGTGCCAGCAGTGACCAACCCGGCCAGCCCCAGCATTTT. Its protein product is CASSDQPGQPQHF. This chain uses TRBV6-4 with TRBJ1-5; no clear D gene. Trimming stripped 2 bases from V and 7 bases from J, with 9 bases between. The CDR3 covers 13 residues. The germline V gene encodes CDR1 MRHNA and CDR2 SNTAGT.

This chain joins TRBV10-3 and TRBJ1-3, with 7 bases fitting TRBD1. Germline trimming cut 6 bases from V and 10 bases from J; bases unmatched to any gene: 12. The germline CDR1 and CDR2 sequences are ENHRY and SYGVKD. The CDR3 spans 14 residues. The CDR3 DNA is TGTGCCATCAGAGATCCGGGACAGATCGGTACCATATATTTT. It yields the protein CAIRDPGQIGTIYF.